This T cell receptor (beta chain) derives from a study of T cells in women clearing cervical HPV infection. In the study overall: For cases, blood was sampled a median approximately 150 days after lesion detection, interquartile range roughly 90 to 230 days. HLA type stays a possible confounder, typing being limited.

Profiling relied on immunoSEQ multiplex PCR, and the TCRdb table lists in-frame clones only, not all of them. This listing includes roughly 30,000 clones. HPV was found by MY09/MY11 PCR and dot-blot genotyping. The source is a woman aged 18 to 75 with a cervical HPV16 infection that either progressed to CIN3+ or cleared (not recorded which). Sequenced material: blood buffy coat.

The sequenced part of the CDR3 DNA is TGCGCCAGCAGCTTGGCCGGACAGCGGAATGAAAAG. This codes for CASSLAGQRNEK. The whole CDR3 protein is CASSLAGQRNEKLFF. This rearrangement joins TRBV5-1 to TRBJ2-2, with D perhaps TRBD1 (6 bases). The read terminates 3 residues ahead of where the CDR3 ends, so the germline J gene completes it. CDR3 length: 15 residues. Germline V gives CDR1 SGHRS, CDR2 YFSETQ.